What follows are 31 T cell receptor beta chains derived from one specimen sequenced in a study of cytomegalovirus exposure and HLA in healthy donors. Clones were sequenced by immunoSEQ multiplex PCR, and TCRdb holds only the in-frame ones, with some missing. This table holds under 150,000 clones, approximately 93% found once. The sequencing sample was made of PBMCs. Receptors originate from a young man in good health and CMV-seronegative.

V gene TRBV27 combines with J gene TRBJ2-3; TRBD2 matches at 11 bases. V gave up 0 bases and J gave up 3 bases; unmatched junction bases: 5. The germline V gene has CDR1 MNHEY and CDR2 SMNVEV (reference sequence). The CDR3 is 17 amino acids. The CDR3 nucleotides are TGTGCCAGCAGTTTATCCCCCGGGACTAGCGGTACAGATACGCAGTATTTT. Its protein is CASSLSPGTSGTDTQYF.

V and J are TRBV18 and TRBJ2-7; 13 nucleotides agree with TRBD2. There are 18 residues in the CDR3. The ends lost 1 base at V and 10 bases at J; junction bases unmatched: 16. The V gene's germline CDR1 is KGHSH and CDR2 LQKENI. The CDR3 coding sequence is TGTGCCAGCTCACCACGAGGTTGGGGACTAGCGGGGATTTACGGCCAGTACGTC. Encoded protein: CASSPRGWGLAGIYGQYV.

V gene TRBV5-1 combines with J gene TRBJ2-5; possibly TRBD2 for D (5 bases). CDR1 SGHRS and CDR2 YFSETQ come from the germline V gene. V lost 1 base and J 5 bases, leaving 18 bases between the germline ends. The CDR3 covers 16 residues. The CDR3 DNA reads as TGCGCCAGCAGCTTGAACGAGGTTGAGGGTAGGGAGACCCAGTACTTC. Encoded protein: CASSLNEVEGRETQYF.

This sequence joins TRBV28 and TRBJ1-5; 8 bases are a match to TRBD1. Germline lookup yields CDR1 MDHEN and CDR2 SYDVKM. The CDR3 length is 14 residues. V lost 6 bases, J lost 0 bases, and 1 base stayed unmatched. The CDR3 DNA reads TGTGCCAGCAGAACAGGGGGTAGCAATCAGCCCCAGCATTTT. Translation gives CASRTGGSNQPQHF.

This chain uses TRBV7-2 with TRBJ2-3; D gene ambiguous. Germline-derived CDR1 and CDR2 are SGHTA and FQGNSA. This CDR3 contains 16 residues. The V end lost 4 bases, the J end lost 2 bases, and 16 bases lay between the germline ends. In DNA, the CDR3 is TGTGCCAGCAGCTCTAACTTGGTGAGGCCCACAGATACGCAGTATTTT. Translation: CASSSNLVRPTDTQYF. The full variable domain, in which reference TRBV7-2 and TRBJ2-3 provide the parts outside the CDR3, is GAGVSQSPSNKVTEKGKDVELRCDPISGHTALYWYRQSLGQGLEFLIYFQGNSAPDKSGLPSDRFSAERTGGSVSTLTIQRTQQEDSAVYLCASSSNLVRPTDTQYFGPGTRLTVL.

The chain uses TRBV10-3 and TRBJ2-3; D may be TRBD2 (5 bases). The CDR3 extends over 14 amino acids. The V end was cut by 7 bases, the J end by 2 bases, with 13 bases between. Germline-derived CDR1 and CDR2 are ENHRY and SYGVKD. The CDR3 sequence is CAIKSAAYTDTQYF. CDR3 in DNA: TGTGCCATCAAATCAGCGGCCTACACAGATACGCAGTATTTT.

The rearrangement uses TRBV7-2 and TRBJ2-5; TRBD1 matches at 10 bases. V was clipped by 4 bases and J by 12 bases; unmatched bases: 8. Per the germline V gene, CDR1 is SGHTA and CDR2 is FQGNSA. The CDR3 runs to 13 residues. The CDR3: CASSYPGQGYKYF. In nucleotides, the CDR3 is TGTGCCAGCAGCTATCCGGGACAGGGGTATAAGTACTTC.

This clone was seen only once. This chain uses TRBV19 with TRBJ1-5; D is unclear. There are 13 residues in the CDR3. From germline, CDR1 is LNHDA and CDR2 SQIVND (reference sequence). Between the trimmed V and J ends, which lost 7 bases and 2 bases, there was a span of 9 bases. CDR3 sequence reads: CASMIGRNQPQHF. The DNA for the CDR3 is TGTGCCAGTATGATCGGTCGCAATCAGCCCCAGCATTTT. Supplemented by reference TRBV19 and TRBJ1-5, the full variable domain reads DGGITQSPKYLFRKEGQNVTLSCEQNLNHDAMYWYRQDPGQGLRLIYYSQIVNDFQKGDIAEGYSVSREKKESFPLTVTSAQKNPTAFYLCASMIGRNQPQHFGDGTRLSIL.

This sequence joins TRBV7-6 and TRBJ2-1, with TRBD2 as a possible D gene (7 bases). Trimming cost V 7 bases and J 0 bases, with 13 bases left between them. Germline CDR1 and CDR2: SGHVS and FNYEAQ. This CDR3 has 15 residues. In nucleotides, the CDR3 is TGTGCCAGCAACGTAGGGGGGGCCTCCTACAATGAGCAGTTCTTC. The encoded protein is CASNVGGASYNEQFF.

This CDR3 is CASSAWTGFGNTIYF. Here the CDR3 DNA reads TGTGCCAGCAGCGCCTGGACAGGATTCGGAAACACCATATATTTT. The rearrangement uses TRBV9 and TRBJ1-3, with 7 bases fitting TRBD1. V gave up 3 bases and J gave up 4 bases; unmatched junction bases: 7. Germline CDR1 is SGDLS and CDR2 is YYNGEE. The CDR3 spans 15 residues. Variable domain in full (rest from reference TRBV9 and TRBJ1-3): DSGVTQTPKHLITATGQRVTLRCSPRSGDLSVYWYQQSLDQGLQFLIQYYNGEERAKGNILERFSAQQFPDLHSELNLSSLELGDSALYFCASSAWTGFGNTIYFGEGSWLTVV.

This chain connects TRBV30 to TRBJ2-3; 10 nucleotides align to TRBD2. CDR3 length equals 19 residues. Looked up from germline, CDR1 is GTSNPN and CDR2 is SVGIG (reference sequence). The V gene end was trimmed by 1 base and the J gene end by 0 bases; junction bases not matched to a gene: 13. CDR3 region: CAWSDPFHPTSGSTDTQYF. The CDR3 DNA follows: TGTGCCTGGAGTGACCCCTTCCACCCGACTAGCGGGAGCACAGATACGCAGTATTTT.

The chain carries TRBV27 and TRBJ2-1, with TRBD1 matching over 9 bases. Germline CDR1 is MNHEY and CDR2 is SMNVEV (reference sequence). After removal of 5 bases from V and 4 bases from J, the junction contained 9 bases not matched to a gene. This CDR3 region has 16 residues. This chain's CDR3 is CASSRHRDRVYNEQFF. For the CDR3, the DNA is TGTGCCAGCAGTCGACACCGGGACAGGGTATACAATGAGCAGTTCTTC.

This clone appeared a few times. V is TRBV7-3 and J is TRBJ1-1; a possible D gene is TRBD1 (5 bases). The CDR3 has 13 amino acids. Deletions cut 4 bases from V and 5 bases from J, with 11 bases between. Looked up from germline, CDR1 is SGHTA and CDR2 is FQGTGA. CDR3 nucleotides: TGTGCCAGCAGCTCATACACAGGAACTGAAGCTTTCTTT. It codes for CASSSYTGTEAFF.

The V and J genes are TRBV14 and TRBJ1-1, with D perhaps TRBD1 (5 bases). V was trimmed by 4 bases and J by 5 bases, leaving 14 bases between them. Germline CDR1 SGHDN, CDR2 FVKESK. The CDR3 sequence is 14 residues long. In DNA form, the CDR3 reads TGTGCCAGCAGCCCCGGTTATGGGGGGACTGAAGCTTTCTTT. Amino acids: CASSPGYGGTEAFF.

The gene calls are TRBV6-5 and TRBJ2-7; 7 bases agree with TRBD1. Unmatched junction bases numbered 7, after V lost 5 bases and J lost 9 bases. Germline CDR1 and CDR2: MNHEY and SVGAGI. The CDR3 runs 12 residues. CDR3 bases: TGTGCCAGCAGTAAGGACAGGTTAGGGCAGTACGTC. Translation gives CASSKDRLGQYV.

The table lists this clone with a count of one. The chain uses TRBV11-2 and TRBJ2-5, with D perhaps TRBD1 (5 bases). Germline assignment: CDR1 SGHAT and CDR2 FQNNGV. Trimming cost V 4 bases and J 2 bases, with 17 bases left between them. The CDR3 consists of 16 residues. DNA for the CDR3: TGTGCCAGCAGCTCATCTGGGGCGGCGTCTCAAGAGACCCAGTACTTC. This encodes CASSSSGAASQETQYF.

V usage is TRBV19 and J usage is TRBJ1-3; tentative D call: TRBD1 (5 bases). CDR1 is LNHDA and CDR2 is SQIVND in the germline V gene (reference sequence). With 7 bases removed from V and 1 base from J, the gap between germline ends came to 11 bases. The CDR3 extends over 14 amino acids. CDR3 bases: TGTGCCAGTACCCGGGGGGGGTCTGGAAACACCATATATTTT. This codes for CASTRGGSGNTIYF.

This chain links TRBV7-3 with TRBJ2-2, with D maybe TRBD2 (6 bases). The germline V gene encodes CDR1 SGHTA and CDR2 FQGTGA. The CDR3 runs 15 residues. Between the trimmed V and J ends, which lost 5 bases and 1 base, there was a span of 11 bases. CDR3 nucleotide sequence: TGTGCCAGCAGCAACGGAGCGGGGAACACCGGGGAGCTGTTTTTT. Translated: CASSNGAGNTGELFF.

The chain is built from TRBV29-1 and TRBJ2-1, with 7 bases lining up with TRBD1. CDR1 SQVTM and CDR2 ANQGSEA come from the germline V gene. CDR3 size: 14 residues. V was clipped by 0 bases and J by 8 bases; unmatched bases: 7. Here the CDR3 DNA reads TGCAGCGTTGAAGAGCGTACAGGGGTCTATGAGCAGTTCTTC. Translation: CSVEERTGVYEQFF.

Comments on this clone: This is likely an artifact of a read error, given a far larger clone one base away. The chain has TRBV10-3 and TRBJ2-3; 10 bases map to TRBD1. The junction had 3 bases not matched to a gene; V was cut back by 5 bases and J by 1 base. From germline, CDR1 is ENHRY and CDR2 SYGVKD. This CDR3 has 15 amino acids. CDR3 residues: CAISTGTGGTDTQYF. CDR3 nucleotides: TGTGCCATCAGTACCGGGACAGGGGGCACAGATACGCAGTATTTT.

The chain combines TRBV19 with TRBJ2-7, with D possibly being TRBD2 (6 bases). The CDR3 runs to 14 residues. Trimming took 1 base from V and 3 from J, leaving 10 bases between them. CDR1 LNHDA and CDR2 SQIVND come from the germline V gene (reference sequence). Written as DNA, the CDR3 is TGTGCCAGTAGTATAGGTGGCGGGGACTACGAGCAGTACGTC. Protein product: CASSIGGGDYEQYV.

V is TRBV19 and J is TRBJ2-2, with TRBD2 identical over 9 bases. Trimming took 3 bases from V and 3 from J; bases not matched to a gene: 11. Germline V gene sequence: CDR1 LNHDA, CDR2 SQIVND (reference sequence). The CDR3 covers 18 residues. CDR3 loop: CASSMRPSGASDTGELFF. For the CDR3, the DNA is TGTGCCAGTAGTATGCGGCCTAGCGGGGCCTCGGACACCGGGGAGCTGTTTTTT.

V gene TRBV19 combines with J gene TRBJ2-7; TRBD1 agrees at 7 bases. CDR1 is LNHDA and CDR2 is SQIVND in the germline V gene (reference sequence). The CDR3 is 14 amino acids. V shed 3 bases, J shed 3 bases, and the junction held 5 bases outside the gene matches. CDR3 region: CASSISQGVYEQYF. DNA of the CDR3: TGTGCCAGTAGTATTAGTCAGGGGGTCTACGAGCAGTACTTC.

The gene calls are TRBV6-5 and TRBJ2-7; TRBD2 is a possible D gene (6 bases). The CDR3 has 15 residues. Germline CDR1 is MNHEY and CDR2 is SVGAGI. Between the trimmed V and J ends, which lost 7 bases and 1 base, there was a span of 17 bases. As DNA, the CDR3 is TGTGCCAGCACGAGGGGACTGGGCAGTTCCTACGAGCAGTACTTC. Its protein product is CASTRGLGSSYEQYF.

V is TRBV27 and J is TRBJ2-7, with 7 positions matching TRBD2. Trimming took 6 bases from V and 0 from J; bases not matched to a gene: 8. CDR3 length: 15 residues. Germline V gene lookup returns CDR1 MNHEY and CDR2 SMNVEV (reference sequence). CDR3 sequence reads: CASSWRGIRSYEQYF. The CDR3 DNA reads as TGTGCCAGCAGCTGGCGGGGGATCCGCTCCTACGAGCAGTACTTC.

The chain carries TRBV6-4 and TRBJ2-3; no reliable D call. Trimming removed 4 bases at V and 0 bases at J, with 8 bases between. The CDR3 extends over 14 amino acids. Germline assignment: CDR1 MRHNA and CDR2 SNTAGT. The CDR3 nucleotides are TGTGCCAGCAGTGTTTCTTCTAGCACAGATACGCAGTATTTT. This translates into CASSVSSSTDTQYF.

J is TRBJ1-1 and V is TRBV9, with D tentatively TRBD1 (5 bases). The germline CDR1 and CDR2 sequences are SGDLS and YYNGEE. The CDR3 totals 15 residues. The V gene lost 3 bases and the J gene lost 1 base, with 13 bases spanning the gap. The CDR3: CASSAYSGGNTEAFF. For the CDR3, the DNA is TGTGCCAGCAGCGCCTATTCGGGGGGGAACACTGAAGCTTTCTTT.

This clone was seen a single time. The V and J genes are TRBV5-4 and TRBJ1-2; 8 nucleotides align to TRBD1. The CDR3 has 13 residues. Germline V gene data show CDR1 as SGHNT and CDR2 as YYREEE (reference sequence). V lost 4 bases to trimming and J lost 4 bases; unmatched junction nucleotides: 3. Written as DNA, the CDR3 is TGTGCCAGCAGCCGAACAGGGGGCTATGGCTACACCTTC. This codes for CASSRTGGYGYTF.

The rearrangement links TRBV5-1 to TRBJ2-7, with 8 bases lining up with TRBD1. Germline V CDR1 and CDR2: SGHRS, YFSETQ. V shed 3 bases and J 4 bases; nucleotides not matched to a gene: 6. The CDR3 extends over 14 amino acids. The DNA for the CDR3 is TGCGCCAGCAGCTCGGGACAGGCATTATACGAGCAGTACTTC. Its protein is CASSSGQALYEQYF.

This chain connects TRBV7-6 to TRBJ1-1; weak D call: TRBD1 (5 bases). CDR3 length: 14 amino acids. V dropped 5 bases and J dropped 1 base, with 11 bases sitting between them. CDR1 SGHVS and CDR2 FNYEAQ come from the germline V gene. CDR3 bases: TGTGCCAGCAGCGGGGGGTTCAAGAACACTGAAGCTTTCTTT. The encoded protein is CASSGGFKNTEAFF.

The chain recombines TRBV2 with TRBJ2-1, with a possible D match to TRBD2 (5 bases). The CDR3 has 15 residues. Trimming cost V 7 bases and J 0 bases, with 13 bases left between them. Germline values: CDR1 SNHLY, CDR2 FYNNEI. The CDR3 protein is CASTGWISSYNEQFF. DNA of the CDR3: TGTGCCAGCACGGGGTGGATAAGCTCCTACAATGAGCAGTTCTTC.